The following is a T cell receptor beta chain sequence with its context. The antigen is not known. These data are taken from a study of T cell responses to AZD1222 COVID-19 vaccine. Whether given at about 4 or about 12 weeks, second doses were pooled. The data were produced by immunoSEQ multiplex PCR, yet TCRdb's version contains in-frame clones alone and is incomplete. The profile shows roughly 90,000 clones, approximately 90% of them singletons. The study's findings and limits: Compared with day 0, the breadth and depth of the Spike-specific TCR repertoire rose significantly after two doses of AZD1222. Most donors were white British, females outnumbered males, and clonal diversity was possibly underestimated. Baseline seropositivity characterized only 5 or 6 AZD1222 recipients.

CDR3 length equals 15 residues. Looked up from germline, CDR1 is LNHDA and CDR2 is SQIVND (reference sequence). Trimming left V 3 bases short and J 5 bases short, with 11 bases between. This sequence joins TRBV19 and TRBJ1-6; D gene unclear. The clonotype comes from an adult who received the AZD1222 COVID-19 vaccine. Sequenced material: peripheral blood, taken 28 days after the second AZD1222 dose. Here the CDR3 reads CASSIRAGDNSPLHF. In DNA form, the CDR3 reads TGTGCCAGTAGTATTCGGGCCGGGGATAATTCACCCCTCCACTTT.